This TCR beta chain was retrieved from a study of blood T cells in healthy people across ages. The study's findings and limits: Per million T cells, the diversity of TCR beta decreased roughly linearly as age advanced. There were more naive CD4+ cells and higher diversity in long-lived donors than in aged donors.

A note on this clonotype: Its antigen is unidentified.

A second PCR, run for roughly 6 to 11 cycles, used a sample-barcoded 5' primer plus a J-beta primer mix. TCRdb processed the 5' RACE reads anew with MiXCR; each CDR3 protein has one entry. The table includes approximately 1.5 million distinct CDR3 sequences, around 35% detected once. The CDR3 is made up of 15 amino acids. From germline, CDR1 is MNHEY and CDR2 SMNVEV (reference sequence). V trimming: 7 bases; J trimming: 1 base; junction bases outside the gene matches: 7. J is TRBJ2-3 and V is TRBV27, with TRBD2 matching 8 bases. The sample taken for sequencing was blood. The receptor comes from a woman between 25 and 40 years old in good health. The DNA of the CDR3 is TGTGCCAGCATGGGAGCGGGGGCCGGCACAGATACGCAGTATTTT. This encodes CASMGAGAGTDTQYF.